The present entry profiles one TCR beta chain with its context. No DNA is given; TCRdb re-called the 5' RACE reads and lists each CDR3 protein once. The sample data list 300,000 to 350,000 distinct CDR3 sequences. These data originate in a study of monozygotic twins with inflammatory bowel disease. The CDR3 is 12 amino acids. Germline V CDR1 and CDR2: ENHRY, SYGVKD. The rearrangement uses TRBV10-3 and TRBJ2-7; the D gene TCRdb calls, TRBD1, cannot be checked with no DNA. The TCR sequence derives from a human donor with ulcerative colitis or Crohn's disease, or a healthy co-twin of an affected twin (not recorded which). What was sequenced was blood. This CDR3 is CATGGASHEQYF.